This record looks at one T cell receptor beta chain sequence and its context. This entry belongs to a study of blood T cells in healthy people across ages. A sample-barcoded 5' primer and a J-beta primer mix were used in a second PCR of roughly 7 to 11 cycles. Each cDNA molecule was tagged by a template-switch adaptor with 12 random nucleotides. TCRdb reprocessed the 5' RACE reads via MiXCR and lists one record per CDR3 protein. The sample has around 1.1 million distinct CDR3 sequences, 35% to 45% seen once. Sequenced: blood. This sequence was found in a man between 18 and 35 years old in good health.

CDR3 in DNA: TGTGCCAGCTCACCATTAGCAGGGATGAACACTGAAGCTTTCTTT. This gives the protein CASSPLAGMNTEAFF. V usage is TRBV18 and J usage is TRBJ1-1, with D perhaps matching TRBD1 (5 bases). The CDR3 is made up of 15 amino acids. Per germline, CDR1 KGHSH and CDR2 LQKENI. Trimming left V 2 bases short and J 0 bases short, with 10 bases between.